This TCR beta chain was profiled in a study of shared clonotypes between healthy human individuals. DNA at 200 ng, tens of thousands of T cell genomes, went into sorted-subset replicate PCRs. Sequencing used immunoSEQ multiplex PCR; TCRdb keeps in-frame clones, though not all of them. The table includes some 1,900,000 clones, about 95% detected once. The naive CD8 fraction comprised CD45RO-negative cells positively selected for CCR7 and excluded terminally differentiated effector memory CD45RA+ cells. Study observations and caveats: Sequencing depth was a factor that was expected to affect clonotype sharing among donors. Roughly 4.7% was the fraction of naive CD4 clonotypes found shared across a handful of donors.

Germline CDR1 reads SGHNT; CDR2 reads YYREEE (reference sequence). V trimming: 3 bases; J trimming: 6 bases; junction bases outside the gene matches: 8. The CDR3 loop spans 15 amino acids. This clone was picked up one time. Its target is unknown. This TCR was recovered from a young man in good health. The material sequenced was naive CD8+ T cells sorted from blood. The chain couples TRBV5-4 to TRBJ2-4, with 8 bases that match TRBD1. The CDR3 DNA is TGTGCCAGCAGCTCCCTGGACGGACAGGGAAACATTCAGTACTTC. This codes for CASSSLDGQGNIQYF.